The 21 T cell receptor beta chains given below trace back to one sample, sequenced in a study of blood T cells in healthy people across ages. A second PCR of 7 to 11 cycles used a sample-barcoded 5' primer and a J-beta primer mix. Each CDR3 protein gets one entry after TCRdb re-called the 5' RACE reads with MiXCR. The table records over 500,000 distinct CDR3 sequences, about 27% of them present only once. These sequences were also reported in another study, on T cells of mothers and their children.

Sequencing was done on a sample of blood. The receptors derive from a boy between 2 and 10 years old in good health.

The V call is TRBV29-1, the J call TRBJ2-1, with 7 bases identical to TRBD1. V lost 4 bases, J lost 4 bases, and 7 bases stayed unmatched. Germline V CDR1 and CDR2: SQVTM, ANQGSEA. There are 14 residues in the CDR3. The CDR3 reads CSVGGTAPYNEQFF. The CDR3 DNA is TGCAGCGTTGGTGGGACAGCCCCATACAATGAGCAGTTCTTC.

The chain employs TRBV10-3 and TRBJ2-1; D is unclear. V lost 1 base, J lost 8 bases, and 6 bases lay in between. The germline CDR1 and CDR2 sequences are ENHRY and SYGVKD. This CDR3 spans 12 amino acids. The CDR3 is CAISEFEDEQFF. As DNA, the CDR3 is TGTGCCATCAGTGAGTTTGAGGATGAGCAGTTCTTC.

The chain has TRBV4-3 and TRBJ2-3, with TRBD2 matching 10 bases. CDR3 length equals 15 residues. Germline V gives CDR1 LGHNA, CDR2 YSLEER. Trimming at V came to 4 bases and at J to 4 bases, leaving 5 bases not matched to a gene. The CDR3 loop reads CASSLSGRVADTQYF. The CDR3 DNA reads as TGCGCCAGCAGCCTGAGCGGGAGGGTTGCAGATACGCAGTATTTT.

J is TRBJ2-2 and V is TRBV12-3 or TRBV12-4, with D tentatively TRBD1 or TRBD2 (5 bases each). This CDR3 contains 13 residues. V lost 6 bases and J lost 4, with 9 bases in between. Written as DNA, the CDR3 is TGTGCCAGCAGGCCGGGGACCACCGGGGAGCTGTTTTTT. It yields the protein CASRPGTTGELFF.

This clonotype turned up a few times. V is TRBV2 and J is TRBJ1-5, with D uncertain. Germline CDR1 SNHLY, CDR2 FYNNEI. This CDR3 comprises 15 residues. Trimming removed 3 bases at V and 2 bases at J, with 11 bases between. CDR3 protein: CASSDWARGNQPQHF. In DNA, the CDR3 is TGTGCCAGCAGTGACTGGGCGCGCGGCAATCAGCCCCAGCATTTT.

This clonotype was recorded many times. This chain links TRBV29-1 with TRBJ2-5, with TRBD2 identical over 13 bases. V was clipped by 4 bases and J by 4 bases; unmatched bases: 6. Germline CDR1 is SQVTM and CDR2 is ANQGSEA. This CDR3 has 15 residues. The CDR3 loop is CSVGRLAGGPETQYF. CDR3 sequence (DNA): TGCAGCGTTGGACGACTAGCGGGAGGTCCAGAGACCCAGTACTTC.

The chain joins TRBV20-1 to TRBJ2-5; D is possibly TRBD1 or TRBD2 (5 bases each). The J call is doubtful: the DNA matches TRBJ2-1 better. Germline V lookup: CDR1 DFQATT, CDR2 SNEGSKA (reference sequence). The CDR3 is 14 amino acids. The chain's CDR3 is CSAEPRDQPYEQFF. In nucleotides, the CDR3 is TGCAGTGCGGAACCCCGGGACCAGCCGTACGAGCAGTTCTTC.

This clonotype was counted only a few times. This chain joins TRBV7-9 and TRBJ1-6; D might be TRBD1 (6 bases). V was cut by 1 base and J by 10 bases, with 23 bases left in between. Per the germline V gene, CDR1 is SEHNR and CDR2 is FQNEAQ (reference sequence). The CDR3 runs to 18 residues. CDR3 loop: CASSLGQGGGVSDSPLHF. CDR3 bases: TGTGCCAGCAGCTTAGGTCAAGGGGGAGGGGTCTCGGACTCACCCCTCCACTTT.

The V call is TRBV12-3 or TRBV12-4, the J call TRBJ2-7; no reliable D call. Trimming removed 3 bases from V and 5 bases from J, with 23 bases in between. The CDR3 runs 17 residues. CDR3 residues: CASSFSIRRPGGHEQYF. CDR3 DNA: TGTGCCAGCAGTTTTAGTATAAGACGACCAGGCGGCCACGAGCAGTACTTC.

This clonotype was seen a handful of times. The CDR3 coding sequence is TGTGCCAGCAGTTACCTGGTAGCCAAAAACATTCAGTACTTC. The encoded protein is CASSYLVAKNIQYF. The V and J genes are TRBV6-6 and TRBJ2-4, with D uncertain. The V gene lost 2 bases and the J gene lost 0 bases, with 5 bases spanning the gap. Per the germline V gene, CDR1 is MNHNY and CDR2 is SVGAGI (reference sequence). The CDR3 consists of 14 residues.

This clonotype has more than one count but fewer than ten. This chain joins TRBV12-3 or TRBV12-4 and TRBJ2-7, with 7 bases fitting TRBD2. This CDR3 has 14 amino acids. The junction had 3 bases not matched to a gene; V was cut back by 3 bases and J by 1 base. CDR3 sequence (DNA): TGTGCCAGCAGTTTTGGAGCGGGGTCCTACGAGCAGTACTTC. Residues: CASSFGAGSYEQYF.

This chain connects TRBV29-1 to TRBJ2-3; 7 bases align to TRBD1. The CDR3 covers 14 residues. Germline CDR1 reads SQVTM; CDR2 reads ANQGSEA. The V and J ends lost 6 bases and 1 base, in that order; junction bases with no gene match: 7. The CDR3 loop is CSVRQGIGTDTQYF. The CDR3 DNA sequence: TGCAGCGTAAGACAGGGTATCGGCACAGATACGCAGTATTTT.

A few counts support this clonotype. This sequence joins TRBV7-9 and TRBJ2-5, with 8 bases aligning to TRBD2. V was clipped by 5 bases and J by 5 bases; unmatched bases: 10. Germline V gene lookup returns CDR1 SEHNR and CDR2 FQNEAQ (reference sequence). The CDR3 covers 15 residues. CDR3 nucleotides: TGTGCCAGCAGCCTTCTGGGAGCGGGAGATGAGACCCAGTACTTC. This translates into CASSLLGAGDETQYF.

J is TRBJ1-2 and V is TRBV2, with D unclear. V was clipped by 3 bases and J by 7 bases, with 15 bases between them. CDR1 is SNHLY and CDR2 is FYNNEI in the germline V gene. The CDR3 is 14 amino acids. CDR3 amino acids: CASSDGPGIPGYTF. CDR3 sequence (DNA): TGTGCCAGCAGTGACGGCCCCGGGATCCCTGGCTACACCTTC. The full variable domain, completed using reference TRBV2 and TRBJ1-2, is EPEVTQTPSHQVTQMGQEVILRCVPISNHLYFYWYRQILGQKVEFLVSFYNNEISEKSEIFDDQFSVERPDGSNFTLKIRSTKLEDSAMYFCASSDGPGIPGYTFGSGTRLTVV.

The chain has TRBV21-1 and TRBJ1-1. TRBV21-1 is deemed a pseudogene. The CDR3 runs to 15 residues. In nucleotides, the CDR3 is TGTGCCAGCAGCGTACGGGTGATTATGAACACTGAAGCTTTCTTT. It specifies CASSVRVIMNTEAFF.

V gene TRBV29-1 combines with J gene TRBJ1-2, with D maybe TRBD1 (5 bases). The CDR3 runs to 15 residues. Germline V gives CDR1 SQVTM, CDR2 ANQGSEA. Deletions cut 0 bases from V and 7 bases from J, with 18 bases between. For the CDR3, the DNA is TGCAGCGTTGAAGATCCCAGACAGTCGTTGGGTGGCTACACCTTC. Translated, it gives CSVEDPRQSLGGYTF.

This clonotype was counted between two and nine times. The V and J genes are TRBV5-1 and TRBJ2-5, with D possibly matching TRBD2 (6 bases). The V end lost 3 bases, the J end lost 4 bases, and 10 bases lay between the germline ends. The CDR3 consists of 13 residues. Germline CDR1 is SGHRS and CDR2 is YFSETQ. In DNA, the CDR3 is TGCGCCAGCAGCTGGGACTTTCGAGAGACCCAGTACTTC. It is translated as CASSWDFRETQYF.

This clonotype was observed a handful of times. This chain links TRBV7-2 with TRBJ2-2; no firm D call. Germline V lookup: CDR1 SGHTA, CDR2 FQGNSA. CDR3 length equals 12 residues. Trimming left V 2 bases short and J 7 bases short, with 5 bases between. The CDR3 DNA reads TGTGCCAGCAGCTTACCGTTCGGGGAGCTGTTTTTT. Translation gives CASSLPFGELFF.

The CDR3 sequence: CASSPWGTSGHRDEQFF. The CDR3 DNA sequence: TGTGCCAGCAGCCCCTGGGGGACTAGCGGGCACCGCGATGAGCAGTTCTTC. The chain couples TRBV6-1 to TRBJ2-5, with 12 nucleotides matching TRBD2. The end of the DNA is better explained by TRBJ2-1, so the J call may be wrong. The CDR3 loop spans 17 amino acids. Germline V gene data show CDR1 as MNHNS and CDR2 as SASEGT.

In this sample, this clonotype turned up a few times. The gene calls are TRBV7-9 and TRBJ2-5, with TRBD1 matching over 7 bases. With the DNA end fitting TRBJ2-7 better, the J assignment may be wrong. The CDR3 has 14 amino acids. The germline V gene has CDR1 SEHNR and CDR2 FQNEAQ (reference sequence). The CDR3 here is CASSHRDRPYEQYF. The CDR3 DNA is TGTGCCAGCAGCCACCGGGACAGACCCTACGAGCAGTACTTC.

The sample holds a few counts of this clonotype. The J gene is TRBJ2-1, the V gene TRBV12-3 or TRBV12-4, with 9 positions matching TRBD1. This CDR3 contains 16 residues. The junction had 10 bases not matched to a gene; V was cut back by 5 bases and J by 5 bases. The CDR3 here is CASSPGGQGTNNEQFF. CDR3 DNA sequence: TGTGCCAGCAGTCCAGGGGGACAGGGCACCAACAATGAGCAGTTCTTC.